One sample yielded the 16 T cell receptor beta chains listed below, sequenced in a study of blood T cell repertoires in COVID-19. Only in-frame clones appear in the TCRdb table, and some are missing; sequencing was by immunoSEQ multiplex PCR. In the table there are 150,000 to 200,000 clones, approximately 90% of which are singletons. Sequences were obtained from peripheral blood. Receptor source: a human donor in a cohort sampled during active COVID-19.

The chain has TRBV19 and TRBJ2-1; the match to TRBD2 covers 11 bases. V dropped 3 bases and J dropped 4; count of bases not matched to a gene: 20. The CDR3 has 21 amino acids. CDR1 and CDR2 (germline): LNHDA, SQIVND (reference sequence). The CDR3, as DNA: TGTGCCAGTAGTATGATCTCCTGGGCTAGCGGGAGGAGGGGGGGATACAATGAGCAGTTCTTC. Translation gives CASSMISWASGRRGGYNEQFF.

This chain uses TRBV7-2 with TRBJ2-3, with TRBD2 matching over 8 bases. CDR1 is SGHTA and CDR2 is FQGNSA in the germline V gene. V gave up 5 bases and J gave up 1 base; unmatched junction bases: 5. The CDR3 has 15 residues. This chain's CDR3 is CASSTGLAGTDTQYF. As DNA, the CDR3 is TGTGCCAGCAGCACCGGACTAGCAGGCACAGATACGCAGTATTTT. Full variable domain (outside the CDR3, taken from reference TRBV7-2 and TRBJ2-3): GAGVSQSPSNKVTEKGKDVELRCDPISGHTALYWYRQSLGQGLEFLIYFQGNSAPDKSGLPSDRFSAERTGGSVSTLTIQRTQQEDSAVYLCASSTGLAGTDTQYFGPGTRLTVL.

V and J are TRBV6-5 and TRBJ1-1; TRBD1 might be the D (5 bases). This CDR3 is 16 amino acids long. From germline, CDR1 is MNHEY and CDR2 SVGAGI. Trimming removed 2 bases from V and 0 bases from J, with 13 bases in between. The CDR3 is CASSYGGLSMNTEAFF. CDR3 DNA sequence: TGTGCCAGCAGTTACGGGGGACTCAGCATGAACACTGAAGCTTTCTTT.

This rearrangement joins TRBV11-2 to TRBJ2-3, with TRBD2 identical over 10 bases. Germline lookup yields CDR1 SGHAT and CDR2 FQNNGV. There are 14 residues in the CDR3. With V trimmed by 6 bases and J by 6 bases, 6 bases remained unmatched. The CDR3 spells CASRSGTSADTQYF. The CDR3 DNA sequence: TGTGCCAGCAGGTCCGGGACTAGCGCGGATACGCAGTATTTT. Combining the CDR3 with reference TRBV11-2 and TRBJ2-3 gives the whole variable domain EAGVAQSPRYKIIEKRQSVAFWCNPISGHATLYWYQQILGQGPKLLIQFQNNGVVDDSQLPKDRFSAERLKGVDSTLKIQPAKLEDSAVYLCASRSGTSADTQYFGPGTRLTVL.

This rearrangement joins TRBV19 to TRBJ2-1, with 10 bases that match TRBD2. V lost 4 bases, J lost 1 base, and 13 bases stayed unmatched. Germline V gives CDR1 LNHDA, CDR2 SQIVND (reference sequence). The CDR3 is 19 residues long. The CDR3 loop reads CASSRRTSGDLPSYNEQFF. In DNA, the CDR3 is TGTGCCAGTAGTAGGAGGACTAGCGGAGACCTACCGTCCTACAATGAGCAGTTCTTC. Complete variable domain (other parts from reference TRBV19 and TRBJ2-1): DGGITQSPKYLFRKEGQNVTLSCEQNLNHDAMYWYRQDPGQGLRLIYYSQIVNDFQKGDIAEGYSVSREKKESFPLTVTSAQKNPTAFYLCASSRRTSGDLPSYNEQFFGPGTRLTVL.

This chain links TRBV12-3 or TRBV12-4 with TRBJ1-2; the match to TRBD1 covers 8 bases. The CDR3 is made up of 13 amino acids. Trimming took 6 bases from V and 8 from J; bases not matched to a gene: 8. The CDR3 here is CASSLGQGLGYTF. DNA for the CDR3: TGTGCCAGCAGCCTAGGACAGGGACTAGGCTACACCTTC.

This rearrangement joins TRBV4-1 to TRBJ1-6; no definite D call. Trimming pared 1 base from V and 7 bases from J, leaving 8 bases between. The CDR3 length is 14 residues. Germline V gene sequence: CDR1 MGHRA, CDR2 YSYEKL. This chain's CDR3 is CASSQAPGNSPLHF. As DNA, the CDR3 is TGCGCCAGCAGCCAAGCACCGGGAAATTCACCCCTCCACTTT.

CDR3 bases: TGCGCCAGCAGCCAAGTGGGGACTAGCGGGAGAGTATATACGCAGTATTTT. Residues: CASSQVGTSGRVYTQYF. V gene TRBV4-1 combines with J gene TRBJ2-3; the match to TRBD2 covers 14 bases. CDR1 is MGHRA and CDR2 is YSYEKL in the germline V gene. Germline trimming cut 1 base from V and 7 bases from J; bases unmatched to any gene: 7. The CDR3 extends over 17 amino acids.

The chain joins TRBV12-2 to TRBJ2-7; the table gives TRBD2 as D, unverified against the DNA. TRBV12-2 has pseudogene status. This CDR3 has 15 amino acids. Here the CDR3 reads CASRLVGGQRYEQYF. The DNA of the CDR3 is TGTGCAAGTCGCTTAGTGGGGGGGCAACGCTACGAGCAGTACTTC.

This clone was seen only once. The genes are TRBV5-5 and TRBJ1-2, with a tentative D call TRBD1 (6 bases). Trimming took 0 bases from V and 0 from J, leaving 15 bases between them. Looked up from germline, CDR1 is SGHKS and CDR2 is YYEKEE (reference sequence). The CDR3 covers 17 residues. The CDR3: CASSLEGVAMPNYGYTF. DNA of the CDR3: TGTGCCAGCAGCTTGGAGGGGGTCGCGATGCCTAACTATGGCTACACCTTC. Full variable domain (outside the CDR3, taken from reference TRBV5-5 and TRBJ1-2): DAGVTQSPTHLIKTRGQQVTLRCSPISGHKSVSWYQQVLGQGPQFIFQYYEKEERGRGNFPDRFSARQFPNYSSELNVNALLLGDSALYLCASSLEGVAMPNYGYTFGSGTRLTVV.

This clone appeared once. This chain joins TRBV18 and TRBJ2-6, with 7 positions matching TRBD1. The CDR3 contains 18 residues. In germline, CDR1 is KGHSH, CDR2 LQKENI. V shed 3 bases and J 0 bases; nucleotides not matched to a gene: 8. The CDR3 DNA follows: TGTGCCAGCTCACCCATACAGGGGTGGTCCTCTGGGGCCAACGTCCTGACTTTC. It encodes CASSPIQGWSSGANVLTF.

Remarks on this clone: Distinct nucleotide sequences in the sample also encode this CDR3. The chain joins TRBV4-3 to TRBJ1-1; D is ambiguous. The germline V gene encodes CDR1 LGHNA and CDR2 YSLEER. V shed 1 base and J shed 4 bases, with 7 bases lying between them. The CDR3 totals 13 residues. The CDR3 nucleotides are TGCGCCAGCAGCCAAGGAGCAGGCACTGAAGCTTTCTTT. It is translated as CASSQGAGTEAFF.

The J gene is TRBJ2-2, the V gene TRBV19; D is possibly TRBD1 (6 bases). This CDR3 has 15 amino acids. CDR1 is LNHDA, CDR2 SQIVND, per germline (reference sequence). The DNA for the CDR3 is TGTGCTTCAGGGGCAGTCCCAACGGCCACCGGGGAGCTGTTTTTT. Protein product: CASGAVPTATGELFF.

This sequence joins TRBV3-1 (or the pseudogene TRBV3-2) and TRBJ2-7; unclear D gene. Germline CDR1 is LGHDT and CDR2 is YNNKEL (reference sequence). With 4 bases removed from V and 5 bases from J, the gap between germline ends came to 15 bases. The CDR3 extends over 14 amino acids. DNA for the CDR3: TGTGCCAGCAGCCCACGAGGCCGTTCAAACGAGCAGTACTTC. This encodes CASSPRGRSNEQYF.

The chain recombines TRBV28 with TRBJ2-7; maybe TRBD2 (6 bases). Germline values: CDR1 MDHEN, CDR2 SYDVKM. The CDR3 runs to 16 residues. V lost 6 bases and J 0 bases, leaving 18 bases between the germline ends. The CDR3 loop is CASSPRQEGRSYEQYF. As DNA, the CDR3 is TGTGCCAGCAGCCCTCGGCAGGAGGGTCGCTCCTACGAGCAGTACTTC.

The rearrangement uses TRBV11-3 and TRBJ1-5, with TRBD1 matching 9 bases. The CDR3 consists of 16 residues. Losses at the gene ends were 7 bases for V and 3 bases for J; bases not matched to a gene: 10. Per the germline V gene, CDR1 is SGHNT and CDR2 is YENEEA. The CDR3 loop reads CASIRAGQGPNQPQHF. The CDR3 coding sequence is TGTGCCAGCATTCGCGCAGGACAGGGGCCCAATCAGCCCCAGCATTTT.